These 10 T cell receptor beta chains share one sample of origin, sequenced in a study of CD8+CD57+ T cells in acquired aplastic anemia. Investigators profiled TCR beta VDJ and CDR3 from genomic DNA template. TCRdb used MiXCR to reprocess the reads, holding one entry per CDR3 protein. The data show about 190,000 distinct CDR3 sequences, about 53% seen once. Input material: sorted CD4+, CD8+, or CD8+CD57+ T cells (not recorded which) from PBMCs. All receptors come from a human donor in good health, serving as a control.

The chain combines TRBV19 with TRBJ2-7, with TRBD1 as a possible D gene (6 bases). This CDR3 is 17 amino acids long. Germline CDR1 reads LNHDA; CDR2 reads SQIVND (reference sequence). The V end was cut by 0 bases, the J end by 0 bases, with 15 bases between. CDR3 protein: CASSIDHEGVPSYEQYF. DNA for the CDR3: TGTGCCAGTAGTATAGACCATGAGGGGGTCCCCTCCTACGAGCAGTACTTC.

The gene calls are TRBV7-3 and TRBJ1-1, with a possible D match to TRBD1 (6 bases). Germline V gene data show CDR1 as SGHTA and CDR2 as FQGTGA. This CDR3 has 15 residues. Trimming removed 8 bases from V and 4 bases from J, with 20 bases in between. The CDR3 reads CASSPPGALSTEAFF. In DNA, the CDR3 is TGTGCCAGCTCACCACCGGGGGCCTTGAGCACTGAAGCTTTCTTT.

Many counts were recorded for this clonotype. The chain uses TRBV7-3 and TRBJ1-6, with a possible D match to TRBD1 (5 bases). This CDR3 is 15 amino acids long. Trimming left V 6 bases short and J 10 bases short, with 19 bases between. Germline loops: CDR1 SGHTA, CDR2 FQGTGA. The CDR3 is CASSPGRGSGSPLHF. The DNA for the CDR3 is TGTGCCAGCAGTCCGGGGCGGGGATCAGGCTCACCCCTCCACTTT.

The J gene is TRBJ2-1, the V gene TRBV2, with 11 positions matching TRBD2. The CDR3 has 17 amino acids. The germline CDR1 and CDR2 sequences are SNHLY and FYNNEI. After removal of 3 bases from V and 7 bases from J, the junction contained 11 bases not matched to a gene. The CDR3 loop is CASSELGSGGASNEQFF. The CDR3 DNA follows: TGTGCCAGCAGTGAGCTTGGTAGCGGGGGGGCATCGAATGAGCAGTTCTTC.

Comment on this clonotype: This sequence may be a read error, since a much larger clone differs from it by one base. The CDR3 nucleotides are TGTGCCAGCAGTTTACAGGATGGCCACACCTTC. As protein: CASSLQDGHTF. The chain employs TRBV28 and TRBJ1-2; D gene uncertain. Germline values: CDR1 MDHEN, CDR2 SYDVKM. The CDR3 sequence is 11 residues long.

With respect to this clonotype: The CDR3 end shows no conserved phenylalanine or tryptophan, and so a read error is likely. The chain links TRBV2 to TRBJ2-1; the D gene is possibly TRBD1 (6 bases). Germline V gene sequence: CDR1 SNHLY, CDR2 FYNNEI. This CDR3 comprises 17 residues. Trimming removed 6 bases at V and 4 bases at J, with 22 bases between. This chain's CDR3 is CASSLPAGWGTYNEQFS. In DNA form, the CDR3 reads TGTGCCAGCAGCCTCCCTGCAGGGTGGGGGACATACAATGAGCAGTTCTCC.

The genes are TRBV19 and TRBJ1-2; 9 nucleotides match TRBD1. This CDR3 region has 15 residues. The germline gives CDR1 LNHDA, CDR2 SQIVND (reference sequence). The trim removed 6 bases at V and 5 bases at J, leaving 10 bases unmatched. CDR3: CASSWTGATPYGYTF. In DNA form, the CDR3 reads TGTGCCAGTAGCTGGACAGGGGCTACACCGTATGGCTACACCTTC.

This chain joins TRBV18 and TRBJ2-3; D is ambiguous. The CDR3 has 16 residues. Between the trimmed V and J ends, which lost 0 bases and 0 bases, there was a span of 10 bases. Germline lookup yields CDR1 KGHSH and CDR2 LQKENI. The CDR3 is CASSPPVDTSTDTQYF. As DNA, the CDR3 is TGTGCCAGCTCACCACCGGTAGATACTAGCACAGATACGCAGTATTTT. Filled out from reference TRBV18 and TRBJ2-3, the complete variable domain reads NAGVMQNPRHLVRRRGQEARLRCSPMKGHSHVYWYRQLPEEGLKFMVYLQKENIIDESGMPKERFSAEFPKEGPSILRIQQVVRGDSAAYFCASSPPVDTSTDTQYFGPGTRLTVL.

The chain couples TRBV25-1 to TRBJ2-3; 9 nucleotides line up with TRBD2. V dropped 5 bases and J dropped 2; count of bases not matched to a gene: 8. Germline assignment: CDR1 MGHDK and CDR2 SYGVNS. This CDR3 contains 16 residues. The CDR3 DNA reads TGTGCCAGCAGTCATGGACTAGCGAGATCCACAGATACGCAGTATTTT. Translated, it gives CASSHGLARSTDTQYF.

This chain uses TRBV7-6 with TRBJ1-1; 9 bases map to TRBD1. Per germline, CDR1 SGHVS and CDR2 FNYEAQ. Unmatched junction bases numbered 20, after V lost 5 bases and J lost 7 bases. This CDR3 spans 18 amino acids. CDR3 protein: CASSKSSGGTGRTNEAFF. The CDR3 DNA is TGTGCCAGCAGCAAAAGCTCCGGTGGGACAGGGAGGACTAATGAAGCTTTCTTT. Based on the CDR3 plus reference TRBV7-6 and TRBJ1-1, the full variable domain is GAGVSQSPRYKVTKRGQDVALRCDPISGHVSLYWYRQALGQGPEFLTYFNYEAQQDKSGLPNDRFSAERPEGSISTLTIQRTEQRDSAMYRCASSKSSGGTGRTNEAFFGQGTRLTVV.